Below, one TCR beta chain is given with its context. This sample was taken from a study of blood T cell repertoires in COVID-19. Across the study: From T cells, B-cell-depleted T cells, or PBMCs came the material, which was cDNA or gDNA.

Using immunoSEQ multiplex PCR, the repertoire was profiled, and TCRdb retains in-frame clones only, with some absent. The sample comprises 160,000 or so clones, 80% to 90% of which are singletons, and approximately 9.7% rests with the top ten. V shed 1 base, J shed 7 bases, and the junction held 7 bases outside the gene matches. The CDR3 length is 15 residues. Germline-derived CDR1 and CDR2 are SGHDN and FVKESK. The sequence came from a woman between 45 and 65 years old with acute or convalescent COVID-19. The genes are TRBV14 and TRBJ1-2; TRBD1 aligns across 9 bases. Sequencing used peripheral blood. The CDR3 sequence is CASSQADRTGVGYTF. In nucleotides, the CDR3 is TGTGCCAGCAGCCAAGCTGACAGGACAGGGGTTGGCTACACCTTC.